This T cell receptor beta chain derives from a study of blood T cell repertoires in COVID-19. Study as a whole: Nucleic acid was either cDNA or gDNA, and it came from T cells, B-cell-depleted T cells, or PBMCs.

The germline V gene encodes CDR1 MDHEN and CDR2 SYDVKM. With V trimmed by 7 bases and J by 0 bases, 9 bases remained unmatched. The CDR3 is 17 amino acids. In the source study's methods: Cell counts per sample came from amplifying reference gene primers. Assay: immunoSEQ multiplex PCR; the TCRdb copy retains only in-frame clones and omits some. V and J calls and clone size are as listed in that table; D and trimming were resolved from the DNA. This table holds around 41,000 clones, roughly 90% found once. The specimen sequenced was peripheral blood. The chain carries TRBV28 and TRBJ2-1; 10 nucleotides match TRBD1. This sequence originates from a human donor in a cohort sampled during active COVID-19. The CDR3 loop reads CASTRQGAGISYNEQFF. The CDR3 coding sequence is TGTGCCAGCACCAGACAGGGGGCGGGGATCTCCTACAATGAGCAGTTCTTC.